The 19 T cell receptor beta chains below all came from one sample that was sequenced in a study of T cells in Graves' hyperthyroidism and ophthalmopathy. TCR beta CDR3 regions were amplified from RNA transcripts. In the first-round RT-PCR of the TCR CDR3, the HTBI primer set was used. One entry per CDR3 protein, called by TCRdb with MiXCR from the multiplex PCR reads. Among approximately 690,000 distinct CDR3 sequences, roughly 20% were seen once, and the ten largest hold under 35%. The sequencing input was blood. The receptors originated from a young man with Graves' ophthalmopathy.

For the CDR3, the DNA is TGTGCCAGCAGTCCCCAAAGGACGGGAGTATCAGATACGCAGTATTTT. Protein: CASSPQRTGVSDTQYF. This chain uses TRBV27 with TRBJ2-3, with D perhaps TRBD2 (6 bases). Germline V gene sequence: CDR1 MNHEY, CDR2 SMNVEV (reference sequence). The CDR3 runs to 16 residues. V was shortened by 5 bases and J by 4 bases, with 19 bases between the two germline ends.

This clonotype was detected a few times. This sequence joins TRBV20-1 and TRBJ1-4; 9 bases align to TRBD1. This CDR3 spans 15 amino acids. Germline-derived CDR1 and CDR2 are DFQATT and SNEGSKA (reference sequence). V trimming: 1 base; J trimming: 7 bases; junction bases outside the gene matches: 7. The CDR3 bases are TGCAGTGCTAGAGGAACCGGGACAGGGCGTGAAAAACTGTTTTTT. Amino acids: CSARGTGTGREKLFF.

Here the CDR3 DNA reads TGTGCCAGCAGCTTAGTATCGGCTGAAGCTTTCTTT. This gives the protein CASSLVSAEAFF. The chain uses TRBV7-9 and TRBJ1-1, with D uncertain. The CDR3 length is 12 residues. V dropped 1 base and J dropped 6 bases, with 6 bases sitting between them. Germline values: CDR1 SEHNR, CDR2 FQNEAQ (reference sequence).

Only a few counts were recorded for this clonotype. CDR3 nucleotide sequence: TGTGCCAGCAGCCGATTACCCCCAACAGGGGTATCTAATGAAAAACTGTTTTTT. Its protein is CASSRLPPTGVSNEKLFF. The chain uses TRBV12-3 or TRBV12-4 and TRBJ1-4; TRBD1 agrees at 7 bases. V gave up 6 bases and J gave up 3 bases; unmatched junction bases: 16. The CDR3 consists of 18 residues.

The chain has TRBV20-1 and TRBJ2-7; a weak D match, TRBD2 (5 bases). The CDR3 consists of 13 residues. The V end was cut by 2 bases, the J end by 2 bases, with 10 bases between. In germline, CDR1 is DFQATT, CDR2 SNEGSKA (reference sequence). The CDR3 spells CSARRGWTYEQYF. CDR3 nucleotides: TGCAGTGCTAGACGCGGGTGGACCTACGAGCAGTACTTC.

The J gene is TRBJ2-7, the V gene TRBV5-1; TRBD1 aligns across 7 bases. Trimming at V came to 3 bases and at J to 0 bases, leaving 15 bases not matched to a gene. The germline CDR1 and CDR2 sequences are SGHRS and YFSETQ. The CDR3 loop spans 18 amino acids. The chain's CDR3 is CASSSEPTTGFSSYEQYF. The CDR3 DNA is TGCGCCAGCAGCTCAGAACCAACGACAGGGTTTAGCTCCTACGAGCAGTACTTC.

This clonotype was counted at least ten times. The V gene is TRBV12-3 or TRBV12-4, the J gene TRBJ2-1; D ambiguous. This CDR3 has 12 amino acids. Deletions cut 6 bases from V and 8 bases from J, with 11 bases between. CDR3 sequence (DNA): TGTGCCAGCAGCCTTTATAGCCATGAGCAGTTCTTC. It is translated as CASSLYSHEQFF.

This clonotype was observed at least ten times. This chain uses TRBV6-1 with TRBJ2-7; D is possibly TRBD1 (5 bases). CDR3 length: 15 amino acids. Trimming took 1 base from V and 0 from J, leaving 10 bases between them. Looked up from germline, CDR1 is MNHNS and CDR2 is SASEGT. The CDR3 is CASSEVSGHSYEQYF. The CDR3 bases are TGTGCCAGCAGTGAAGTATCAGGGCACTCCTACGAGCAGTACTTC.

This clonotype was found a few times. V is TRBV7-3 and J is TRBJ2-1; 12 bases align to TRBD1. The CDR3 consists of 16 residues. CDR1 is SGHTA, CDR2 FQGTGA, per germline. The junction had 11 bases not matched to a gene; V was cut back by 5 bases and J by 9 bases. The CDR3 coding sequence is TGTGCCAGCAGCCCAGAGGGGGGACAGGGGGCGCGTGAGCAGTTCTTC. Amino acids: CASSPEGGQGAREQFF.

This clonotype was found a few times. The chain couples TRBV19 to TRBJ2-2; D might be TRBD2 (6 bases). Trimming shortened V by 7 bases and J by 1 base, and 10 bases separated the two germline ends. The CDR3 length is 14 residues. CDR1 and CDR2 from the germline V gene are LNHDA and SQIVND (reference sequence). The CDR3 bases are TGTGCCAGTAACCGAGCGGGGAACACCGGGGAGCTGTTTTTT. Translated, it gives CASNRAGNTGELFF.

This clonotype appeared many times. The V call is TRBV3-1, the J call TRBJ2-7; no definite D call. V was shortened by 2 bases and J by 3 bases, with 2 bases between the two germline ends. The CDR3 sequence is 11 residues long. Germline V gene data show CDR1 as LGHDT and CDR2 as YNNKEL (reference sequence). CDR3 loop: CASSQHYEQYF. CDR3 DNA sequence: TGTGCCAGCAGCCAACACTACGAGCAGTACTTC.

This clonotype was recorded at least ten times. The chain is built from TRBV20-1 and TRBJ2-3; 13 bases agree with TRBD2. CDR1 DFQATT and CDR2 SNEGSKA come from the germline V gene (reference sequence). The V gene end was trimmed by 3 bases and the J gene end by 4 bases; junction bases not matched to a gene: 4. This CDR3 is 15 amino acids long. CDR3: CSASRGLAGPDTQYF. In DNA form, the CDR3 reads TGCAGTGCTAGTCGGGGACTAGCGGGGCCAGATACGCAGTATTTT.

The chain has TRBV6-2 or TRBV6-3 and TRBJ1-2, with a tentative D call TRBD1 (5 bases). This CDR3 contains 16 residues. V lost 4 bases and J 0 bases, leaving 15 bases between the germline ends. Germline V gene lookup returns CDR1 MNHEY and CDR2 SVGEGT. The CDR3 bases are TGTGCCAGCAGTTCCTGGGACCAAGCATCTAACTATGGCTACACCTTC. It codes for CASSSWDQASNYGYTF.

V is TRBV11-2 and J is TRBJ2-5; 12 nucleotides match TRBD2. The length of the CDR3 is 18 residues. CDR1 SGHAT and CDR2 FQNNGV come from the germline V gene. The junction had 9 bases not matched to a gene; V was cut back by 2 bases and J by 2 bases. CDR3 residues: CASSLYQPSGRGQETQYF. In DNA, the CDR3 is TGTGCCAGCAGCTTATACCAGCCTAGCGGGAGGGGTCAAGAGACCCAGTACTTC.

This clonotype appeared a few times. This rearrangement joins TRBV20-1 to TRBJ2-7, with TRBD1 matching 11 bases. CDR1 and CDR2 (germline): DFQATT, SNEGSKA (reference sequence). J lost 5 bases, V lost 5 bases, and 8 bases had no gene match. The CDR3 is made up of 14 amino acids. CDR3 amino acids: CSASLGTGGNEQYF. The CDR3 DNA sequence: TGCAGTGCTTCCCTCGGGACAGGGGGGAACGAGCAGTACTTC.

The table lists this clonotype with many counts. The chain recombines TRBV11-2 with TRBJ2-1; 7 bases agree with TRBD1. From germline, CDR1 is SGHAT and CDR2 FQNNGV. The trim removed 5 bases at V and 6 bases at J, leaving 13 bases unmatched. This CDR3 is built from 16 residues. CDR3 DNA: TGTGCCAGCAGCCGCATGGGACAGTTTAGGGTCAATGAGCAGTTCTTC. Translating gives CASSRMGQFRVNEQFF.

J is TRBJ2-1 and V is TRBV5-4; the match to TRBD1 covers 8 bases. The CDR3 extends over 16 amino acids. The V and J ends lost 5 bases and 4 bases, in that order; junction bases with no gene match: 11. CDR1 is SGHNT and CDR2 is YYREEE in the germline V gene (reference sequence). The CDR3 loop reads CASRRSGTGDYNEQFF. The CDR3 DNA reads as TGTGCCAGCAGGCGCTCCGGGACAGGAGATTACAATGAGCAGTTCTTC.

The rearrangement links TRBV7-9 to TRBJ1-5; no firm D call. V lost 5 bases, J lost 3 bases, and 11 bases lay in between. The CDR3 spans 14 residues. Per the germline V gene, CDR1 is SEHNR and CDR2 is FQNEAQ (reference sequence). The CDR3 sequence is CASSVRDNNQPQHF. DNA for the CDR3: TGTGCCAGCAGCGTTAGGGATAACAATCAGCCCCAGCATTTT.

This clonotype has a count of ten or more. The gene calls are TRBV12-3 or TRBV12-4 and TRBJ1-2, with D possibly matching TRBD1 (5 bases). Trimming cost V 6 bases and J 4 bases, with 15 bases left between them. The CDR3 is 14 amino acids. In DNA form, the CDR3 reads TGTGCCAGCAGCTTTGCAGCGGGACTCTATGGCTACACCTTC. Translating gives CASSFAAGLYGYTF.